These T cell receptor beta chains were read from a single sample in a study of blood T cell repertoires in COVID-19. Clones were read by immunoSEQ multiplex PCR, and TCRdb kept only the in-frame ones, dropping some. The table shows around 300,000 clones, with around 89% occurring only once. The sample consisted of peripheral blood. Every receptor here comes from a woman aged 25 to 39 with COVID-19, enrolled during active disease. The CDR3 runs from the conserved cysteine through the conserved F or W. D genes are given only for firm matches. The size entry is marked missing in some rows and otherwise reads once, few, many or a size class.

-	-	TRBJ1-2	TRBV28	TGTGCCAGCAGTTTGTCGCGGGGCGGCTACACCTTC	CASSLSRGGYTF
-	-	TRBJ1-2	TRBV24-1	TGTGCCACCAGTGACCTAGACAGAGACTATGGCTACACCTTC	CATSDLDRDYGYTF
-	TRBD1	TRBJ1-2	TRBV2	TGTGCCAGCAGTGAGGGGACAGGGGTCAACTATGGCTACACCTTC	CASSEGTGVNYGYTF
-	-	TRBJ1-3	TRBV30	TGTGCCTGGAATTGGGGGGTGTCTGGAAACACCATATATTTT	CAWNWGVSGNTIYF
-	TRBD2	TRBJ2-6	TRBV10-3	TGTGCCATCAACGCCGGGACTAGTAACTCTGGGGCCAACGTCCTGACTTTC	CAINAGTSNSGANVLTF
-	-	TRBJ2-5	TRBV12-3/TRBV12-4	TGTGCCAGCAGTTTCTCAGCGGAGACCCAGTACTTC	CASSFSAETQYF
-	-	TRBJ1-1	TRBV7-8	TGTGCCAGCAGCGGGGGCTTTCTCGGAACTACCCGAGGCACCATGAACACTGAAGCTTTCTTT	CASSGGFLGTTRGTMNTEAFF
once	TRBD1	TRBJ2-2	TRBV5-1	TGCGCCAGCAGCTTTGATGGATATGACAGGGGGCGCGACACCGGGGAGCTGTTTTTT	CASSFDGYDRGRDTGELFF
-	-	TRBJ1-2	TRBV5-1	TGCGCCAGCGGACTCGACACCAGCTATGGCTACACCTTC	CASGLDTSYGYTF
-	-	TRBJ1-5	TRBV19	TGTGCCAGTAGTCCCTCGGGTTATAGCAATCAGCCCCAGCATTTT	CASSPSGYSNQPQHF
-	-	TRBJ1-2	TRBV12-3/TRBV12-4	TGTGCCAGCAGTTTGTTCGAGGGCTCTGGCTACACCTTC	CASSLFEGSGYTF
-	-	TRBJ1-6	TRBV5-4	TGTGCCAGCAGCCCCTCAGGGATCTATAATTCACCCCTCCACTTT	CASSPSGIYNSPLHF
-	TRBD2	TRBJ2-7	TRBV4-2	TGTGCCAGCAGCCAGGGTGGGGGGGTCTACGAGCAGTACTTC	CASSQGGGVYEQYF
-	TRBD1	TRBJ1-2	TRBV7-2	TGTGCCAGCAGCGACAGGGTGCACGGCTACACCTTC	CASSDRVHGYTF
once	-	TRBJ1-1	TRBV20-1	TGCAGTGCTTCCCCGTACACTGAAGCTTTCTTT	CSASPYTEAFF
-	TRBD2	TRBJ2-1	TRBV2	TGTGCCAGCAGTCAGCGGGGGGGGTTTGGGCTCTTC	CASSQRGGFGLF
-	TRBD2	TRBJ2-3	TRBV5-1	TGCGCCAGCAGCCCGGCGCCCGGGGGGGGCGGCACAGATACGCAGTATTTT	CASSPAPGGGGTDTQYF
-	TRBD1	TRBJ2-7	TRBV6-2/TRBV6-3	TGTGCCAGCAGCACGACAGGGACGTCCTACGAGCAGTACTTC	CASSTTGTSYEQYF
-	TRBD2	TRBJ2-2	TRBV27	TGTGCCAGCAGGCGGGGGGGCCGGGGCACCGGGGAGCTGTTTTTT	CASRRGGRGTGELFF
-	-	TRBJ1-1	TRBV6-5	TGTGCCAGCAGACGCGATGGTGAAGCTTTCTTT	CASRRDGEAFF
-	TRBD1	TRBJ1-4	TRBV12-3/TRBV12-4	TGTGCCAGCAGGGGACAGCAGAATGAAAAACTGTTTTTT	CASRGQQNEKLFF
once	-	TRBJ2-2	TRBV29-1	TGCAGCGCAACTAGCCCCGGGGAGCTGTTTTTT	CSATSPGELFF
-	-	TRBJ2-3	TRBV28	TGTGCCAGCAGCGCGGACTTAGGGTCGGATACGCAGTATTTT	CASSADLGSDTQYF
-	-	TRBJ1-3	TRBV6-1	TGTGCCAGCAGTGAAGTCGGGACTGGAAACACCATATATTTT	CASSEVGTGNTIYF
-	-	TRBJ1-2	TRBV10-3	TGTGCCATCAGTGAACCCAGGGATACCTATGGCTACACCTTC	CAISEPRDTYGYTF
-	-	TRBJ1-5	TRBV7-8	TGTGCCAGCAGCCAGAGGGTGCACAATCAGCCCCAGCATTTT	CASSQRVHNQPQHF